This T cell receptor (beta chain) was observed in a study of T-cell memory formation after mild COVID-19. Study results and limitations: Day 37-peaking second-wave clones had unconfirmed SARS-CoV-2 specificity.

TCRdb re-derived calls from the 5' RACE reads in MiXCR, one entry per CDR3 protein. The sample has around 370,000 distinct CDR3 sequences; roughly 20% are singletons. The V gene's germline CDR1 is SGHDT and CDR2 YYEEEE. The CDR3 spans 13 residues. With 0 bases removed from V and 0 bases from J, the gap between germline ends came to 3 bases. This clonotype came up a few times. The antigen remains unidentified. Sequenced material: PBMCs or a T cell subset sorted from them (not recorded which). The rearrangement joins TRBV5-6 to TRBJ2-5, with D unresolved. This sequence originates from an adult woman who had mild COVID-19 (a few samples of this study predate the infection). Cell type and time point are not known. For the CDR3, the DNA is TGTGCCAGCAGCTTGGTGAACCAAGAGACCCAGTACTTC. It is translated as CASSLVNQETQYF. Based on the CDR3 plus reference TRBV5-6 and TRBJ2-5, the full variable domain is DAGVTQSPTHLIKTRGQQVTLRCSPKSGHDTVSWYQQALGQGPQFIFQYYEEEERQRGNFPDRFSGHQFPNYSSELNVNALLLGDSALYLCASSLVNQETQYFGPGTRLLVL.